This is a list of T cell receptor beta chains from one sample in a study of T-cell reconstitution after alpha-beta-depleted transplantation in children. In TCRdb, the PCR reads were re-called with MiXCR into one record per CDR3 protein. This table has about 130,000 distinct CDR3 sequences, more than 9.5% appearing once. This specimen consisted of PBMCs, mostly from graft donor cells, obtained 180 days after TCRalphabeta/CD19-depleted stem cell transplant. The receptors here all came from a girl less than two years old who had a stem cell transplant for combined immunodeficiency, so the T cells may come from the graft donor. The CDR3 runs from the conserved cysteine through the conserved F or W. Fields, in order: V gene, D gene, CDR3 length, clone size, J gene, CDR3 DNA, CDR3 protein. A D gene is named only where the DNA matches it firmly. Expanded clones are given a class, and other clones once, few, many or no size at all.

>TRBV7-9|TRBD2|13|many|TRBJ2-1
TGTGCCAGCAGCAAATTAGCGGGCAATGAGCAGTTCTTC
CASSKLAGNEQFF
>TRBV2|TRBD1|15|-|TRBJ2-3
TGTGCCAGCAGCGTAGACAGGGGCGGGACAGATACGCAGTATTTT
CASSVDRGGTDTQYF
>TRBV12-3/TRBV12-4|-|14|-|TRBJ2-3
TGTGCCAGCAGCCCTAACCATAGCACAGATACGCAGTATTTT
CASSPNHSTDTQYF
>TRBV5-1|-|16|-|TRBJ2-3
TGCGCCAGCAGCTTGGATGTCCCTCCTTTCGCAGATACGCAGTATTTT
CASSLDVPPFADTQYF
>TRBV5-1|TRBD1|17|many|TRBJ2-7
TGCGCCAGCAGCTTGTTCCGTTCAGGACAGGGTTTCTACGAGCAGTACTTC
CASSLFRSGQGFYEQYF
>TRBV7-8|-|17|-|TRBJ2-4
TGTGCCAGCAGCTTGGCCCCAACAAAGGGGGCCAAAAACATTCAGTACTTC
CASSLAPTKGAKNIQYF
>TRBV12-5|TRBD2|16|-|TRBJ2-1
TGTGCTAGTGGTCCCGCTAGCGGGGGGCTCGGGTGGCAGCAGTTCTTC
CASGPASGGLGWQQFF
>TRBV7-2|TRBD1|17|few|TRBJ2-5
TGTGCCAGCAGCTCCAACTACAGAGGACAGGGCGAAGAGACCCAGTACTTC
CASSSNYRGQGEETQYF
>TRBV12-3/TRBV12-4|TRBD2|15|-|TRBJ2-7
TGTGCCAGCAGTTTTGATAGCGGGCCCCCCTACGAGCAGTACTTC
CASSFDSGPPYEQYF
>TRBV27|-|14|few|TRBJ2-7
TGTGCCAGCAGTGGGACACACTCCTCCTACGAGCAGTACTTC
CASSGTHSSYEQYF
>TRBV10-3|TRBD2|15|-|TRBJ2-2
TGTGCCATCAGTGCCAATAGCGGGGGCGCCGGGGAGCTGTTTTTT
CAISANSGGAGELFF
>TRBV6-1|TRBD1|14|few|TRBJ1-1
TGTGCCATCAGGTGGCAGGGGGGGAACACTGAAGCTTTCTTT
CAIRWQGGNTEAFF
>TRBV15|-|13|few|TRBJ2-1
TGTGCCACCAGCGGGGGAACCTACAATGAGCAGTTCTTC
CATSGGTYNEQFF